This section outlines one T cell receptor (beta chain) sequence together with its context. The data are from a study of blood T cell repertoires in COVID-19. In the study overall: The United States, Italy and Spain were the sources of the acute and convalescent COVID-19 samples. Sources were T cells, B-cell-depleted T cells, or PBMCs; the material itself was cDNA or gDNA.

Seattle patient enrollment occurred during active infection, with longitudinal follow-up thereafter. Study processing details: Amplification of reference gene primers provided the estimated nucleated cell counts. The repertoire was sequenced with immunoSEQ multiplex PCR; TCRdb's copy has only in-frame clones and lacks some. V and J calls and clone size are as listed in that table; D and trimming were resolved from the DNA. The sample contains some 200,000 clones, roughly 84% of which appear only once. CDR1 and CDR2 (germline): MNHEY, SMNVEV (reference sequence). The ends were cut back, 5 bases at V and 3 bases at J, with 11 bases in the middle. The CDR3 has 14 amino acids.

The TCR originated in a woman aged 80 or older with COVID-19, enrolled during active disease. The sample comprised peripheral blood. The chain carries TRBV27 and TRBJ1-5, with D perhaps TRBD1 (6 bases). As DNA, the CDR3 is TGTGCCAGCAGTCTCGACAGGATCAATCAGCCCCAGCATTTT. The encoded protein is CASSLDRINQPQHF.